The 16 T cell receptor beta chains reported below all come from one sample, sequenced in a study of blood T cells in healthy people across ages. A J-beta primer mix and a sample-barcoded 5' primer were used in a second PCR of about 7 to 12 cycles. TCRdb fed the 5' RACE reads into MiXCR, producing one record per CDR3 protein. The table includes hundreds of thousands of distinct CDR3 sequences, approximately 30% detected once. Sequences were obtained from blood. These receptors were obtained from an elderly woman in good health.

This clonotype was picked up many times. The chain employs TRBV7-2 and TRBJ2-3, with 8 bases fitting TRBD2. V was pared by 2 bases and J by 2 bases, with 12 bases of the junction left unmatched. Germline loops: CDR1 SGHTA, CDR2 FQGNSA. There are 18 residues in the CDR3. The DNA for the CDR3 is TGTGCCAGCAGCTTAACAGGGAGGGCGGGGGGTCTCACAGATACGCAGTATTTT. This translates into CASSLTGRAGGLTDTQYF. The complete variable domain, with remaining parts taken from reference TRBV7-2 and TRBJ2-3, reads GAGVSQSPSNKVTEKGKDVELRCDPISGHTALYWYRQSLGQGLEFLIYFQGNSAPDKSGLPSDRFSAERTGGSVSTLTIQRTQQEDSAVYLCASSLTGRAGGLTDTQYFGPGTRLTVL.

This clonotype was observed many times. The gene calls are TRBV24-1 and TRBJ2-1, with TRBD1 identical over 8 bases. This CDR3 region has 15 residues. The trim removed 3 bases at V and 8 bases at J, leaving 8 bases unmatched. Germline V gives CDR1 KGHDR, CDR2 SFDVKD. CDR3 loop: CATSDRTDRVDEQFF. CDR3 bases: TGTGCCACCAGTGATAGGACGGACAGGGTGGATGAGCAGTTCTTC.

This clonotype occurred many times. The chain combines TRBV27 with TRBJ2-1, with D maybe TRBD1 (8 bases). CDR3 size: 14 residues. V lost 6 bases, J lost 7 bases, and 16 bases lay in between. Germline V lookup: CDR1 MNHEY, CDR2 SMNVEV (reference sequence). The CDR3 region has the DNA TGTGCCAGCAGATCGACAGGGGAGGGGAATGAGCAGTTCTTC. Encoded protein: CASRSTGEGNEQFF.

This clonotype was detected a few times. V is TRBV30 and J is TRBJ2-7, with D unresolved. The germline V gene encodes CDR1 GTSNPN and CDR2 SVGIG (reference sequence). V was shortened by 1 base and J by 5 bases, with 6 bases between the two germline ends. This CDR3 comprises 11 residues. The chain's CDR3 is CAWSAMDEQYF. The CDR3, as DNA: TGTGCCTGGAGTGCGATGGACGAGCAGTACTTC. The variable domain in full, completed from reference TRBV30 and TRBJ2-7, reads SQTIHQWPATLVQPVGSPLSLECTVEGTSNPNLYWYRQAAGRGLQLLFYSVGIGQISSEVPQNLSASRPQDRQFILSSKKLLLSDSGFYLCAWSAMDEQYFGPGTRLTVT.

This clonotype was counted between two and nine times. The chain couples TRBV4-1 to TRBJ1-6; weak D call: TRBD1 (5 bases). Trimming left V 3 bases short and J 5 bases short, with 14 bases between. The CDR3 length is 16 residues. Germline loops: CDR1 MGHRA, CDR2 YSYEKL. CDR3 nucleotide sequence: TGCGCCAGCAGCCAGACGGCCCCAGGGAATAATTCACCCCTCCACTTT. Translating gives CASSQTAPGNNSPLHF.

This clonotype was seen repeatedly, ten times or more. The chain carries TRBV6-1 and TRBJ1-5, with no clear D. The CDR3 has 14 amino acids. The germline V gene has CDR1 MNHNS and CDR2 SASEGT. Trimming pared 8 bases from V and 0 bases from J, leaving 11 bases between. The CDR3: CASRRLYSNQPQHF. CDR3 nucleotide sequence: TGTGCCAGCCGAAGGCTGTATAGCAATCAGCCCCAGCATTTT.

The gene calls are TRBV5-1 and TRBJ1-1; TRBD1 agrees at 8 bases. The CDR3 is made up of 16 amino acids. Germline trimming cut 3 bases from V and 0 bases from J; bases unmatched to any gene: 7. Germline loops: CDR1 SGHRS, CDR2 YFSETQ. CDR3 in amino acids: CASSSRTGLVNTEAFF. In DNA, the CDR3 is TGCGCCAGCAGCTCGAGGACAGGGCTAGTGAACACTGAAGCTTTCTTT.

This chain joins TRBV7-9 and TRBJ1-3; possibly TRBD1 for D (6 bases). The germline V gene encodes CDR1 SEHNR and CDR2 FQNEAQ (reference sequence). The CDR3 consists of 17 residues. V was pared by 4 bases and J by 4 bases, with 20 bases between. The CDR3 loop reads CASSSTRDIERGNTIYF. CDR3 sequence (DNA): TGTGCCAGCAGCTCAACCCGGGACATAGAAAGGGGAAACACCATATATTTT.

This clonotype has a handful of counts. The chain combines TRBV11-2 with TRBJ1-1; TRBD1 might be the D (5 bases). The germline CDR1 and CDR2 sequences are SGHAT and FQNNGV. V was shortened by 0 bases and J by 5 bases, with 19 bases between the two germline ends. The CDR3 covers 17 residues. The CDR3 here is CASSLDSGMGGRTEAFF. CDR3 bases: TGTGCCAGCAGCTTAGACTCCGGGATGGGGGGTAGGACTGAAGCTTTCTTT.

At least ten counts were recorded for this clonotype. The chain has TRBV10-3 and TRBJ2-1; D might be TRBD2 (5 bases). The V end was cut by 0 bases, the J end by 2 bases, with 8 bases between. From germline, CDR1 is ENHRY and CDR2 SYGVKD. This CDR3 comprises 15 residues. CDR3 nucleotide sequence: TGTGCCATCAGTGAGTCGCAGCGGCCCTACAATGAGCAGTTCTTC. It is translated as CAISESQRPYNEQFF.

The chain joins TRBV29-1 to TRBJ1-2; D ambiguous. The CDR3 sequence is 12 residues long. The V gene's germline CDR1 is SQVTM and CDR2 ANQGSEA. Trimming took 7 bases from V and 8 from J, leaving 17 bases between them. The CDR3 DNA is TGCAGCGGCGGGAGGGAGGGTTTCGGCTACACCTTC. Its translation: CSGGREGFGYTF.

This clonotype occurred a few times. This chain joins TRBV4-3 and TRBJ2-2, with D possibly TRBD2 on 7 matching bases. Deletions cut 1 base from V and 3 bases from J, with 24 bases between. The CDR3 has 20 amino acids. Germline loops: CDR1 LGHNA, CDR2 YSLEER. The CDR3 loop reads CASSQAVAGASNRDTGELFF. In DNA, the CDR3 is TGCGCCAGCAGCCAAGCCGTGGCGGGGGCGTCAAACCGAGACACCGGGGAGCTGTTTTTT.

This chain joins TRBV10-3 and TRBJ2-7; D remains unclear. The CDR3 contains 14 residues. Germline-derived CDR1 and CDR2 are ENHRY and SYGVKD. Between the trimmed V and J ends, which lost 2 bases and 5 bases, there was a span of 13 bases. CDR3 bases: TGTGCCATCAGTGAGCCCCTAAGTTCGGACGAGCAGTACTTC. Protein: CAISEPLSSDEQYF.

This clonotype was found a few times. V and J are TRBV6-2 or TRBV6-3 and TRBJ1-5, with no clear D. V shed 0 bases and J shed 5 bases, with 14 bases lying between them. The CDR3 sequence is 16 residues long. Per germline, CDR1 MNHEY and CDR2 SVGEGT. The DNA of the CDR3 is TGTGCCAGCAGTTACTCGTGGCGAGGGCCCGATCAGCCCCAGCATTTT. It encodes CASSYSWRGPDQPQHF.

In its sample, this clonotype was seen many times. The chain carries TRBV27 and TRBJ1-6, with 7 nucleotides matching TRBD1. Germline V gives CDR1 MNHEY, CDR2 SMNVEV (reference sequence). This CDR3 has 14 residues. V shed 4 bases and J 7 bases; nucleotides not matched to a gene: 4. The CDR3 protein is CASSYDRDNSPLHF. CDR3 coding DNA: TGTGCCAGCAGTTATGACAGGGACAATTCACCCCTCCACTTT.

The gene calls are TRBV9 and TRBJ2-7; the D gene is possibly TRBD2 (6 bases). Trimming shortened V by 3 bases and J by 7 bases, and 14 bases separated the two germline ends. The CDR3 is made up of 13 amino acids. CDR1 is SGDLS and CDR2 is YYNGEE in the germline V gene. The CDR3 DNA is TGTGCCAGCAGCGACTTTGGGGGGAATGAGCAGTACTTC. Amino acids: CASSDFGGNEQYF.